This T cell receptor (beta chain) was sequenced during a study of regulatory T cells in long-lasting Graves disease. Overall study results and limits: Accuracy could have been hurt by small sample size.

The time point here: newly diagnosed GD, antithyroid drugs for less than 3 months. After RNA was extracted from PBMCs, the TCR library was made from it. Per American Thyroid Association guidelines, Graves' disease was diagnosed. The CDR3 covers 14 residues. Trimming removed 1 base at V and 0 bases at J, with 8 bases between. In germline, CDR1 is SGHRS, CDR2 YFSETQ. Investigators prepared the TCR beta libraries by applying iRepertoire HTBI primers and Arm-PCR of CDR3 regions. A single record per CDR3 protein comes from TCRdb applying MiXCR to the multiplex PCR reads. This table holds about 440,000 distinct CDR3 sequences, about 15% found once. A note on this clonotype: What it binds is unknown.

The data were also submitted as part of a second study, on T cells in Graves' hyperthyroidism and ophthalmopathy. In that study: TCR CDR3 regions were first amplified by RT-PCR with HTBI primers.

This receptor was obtained from a woman aged 30 to 39 with Graves disease. The V gene is TRBV5-1, the J gene TRBJ2-7; D unresolved. The sample was peripheral blood mononuclear cells (PBMCs), taken at new diagnosis, from a patient treated with antithyroid drugs. CDR3 sequence reads: CASSLLLSSYEQYF. In DNA, the CDR3 is TGCGCCAGCAGCTTGTTACTTAGCTCCTACGAGCAGTACTTC.